One and the same sample provided the 27 T cell receptor beta chains below, sequenced in a study of tumor-infiltrating lymphocytes in primary liver carcinoma. Unsorted whole blood yielded blood RNA, and germline DNA was extracted as well. With roughly 540 ng total RNA as template and a constant-region primer, TCR beta cDNA was made. TCR beta libraries came from three nested multiplex PCR rounds using slightly modified ARM-PCR. Use of TRBV1-TRBV30 forward primers with a C-beta reverse primer characterized the first two PCR rounds, which lasted 10 cycles each. TCRdb used MiXCR to reprocess the multiplex PCR reads, holding one entry per CDR3 protein. Of about 180,000 distinct CDR3 sequences listed, about 60% are singletons. The source material was peripheral blood. All receptors come from a man aged 40-49 years with primary liver carcinoma and hepatitis B virus infection.

On this clonotype: Given the absence of the conserved phenylalanine or tryptophan at the CDR3 end, a read error is likely. The chain couples TRBV29-1 to TRBJ2-5; 10 bases agree with TRBD2. The germline CDR1 and CDR2 sequences are SQVTM and ANQGSEA. This CDR3 has 16 residues. Trimming took 0 bases from V and 3 from J; bases not matched to a gene: 7. The DNA for the CDR3 is TGCAGCGTTGAAGATTGGGCTAGCGGGAGCAAAGAGACCCAGTACCTC. Amino acid sequence: CSVEDWASGSKETQYL.

This clonotype appeared once. V and J are TRBV11-2 and TRBJ2-7, with no clear D. CDR1 and CDR2 from the germline V gene are SGHAT and FQNNGV. The CDR3 loop spans 14 amino acids. The germline V and J ends were trimmed by 6 bases and 6 bases, with 18 bases remaining between them. The CDR3 loop reads CASSFQDPKREQYF. For the CDR3, the DNA is TGTGCCAGCAGTTTTCAGGACCCCAAGCGCGAGCAGTACTTC.

Worth noting for this clonotype: This may stem from a read error, because a much larger clone lies one nucleotide away. The chain is built from TRBV29-1 and TRBJ2-5; a weak D match, TRBD2 (5 bases). Germline CDR1 and CDR2: SQVTM and ANQGSEA. The CDR3 has 13 amino acids. The V and J ends lost 2 bases and 2 bases respectively, with 9 bases between them. CDR3 protein: CSVEKRLQETQYF. In DNA form, the CDR3 reads TGCAGCGTTGAAAAGAGACTACAAGAGACCCAGTACTTC.

This clonotype was observed a single time. A junction boundary mismatches the germline segment, possibly from a read error. This sequence joins TRBV11-2 and TRBJ2-7, with TRBD2 as a possible D gene (5 bases). Germline-derived CDR1 and CDR2 are SGHAT and FQNNGV. The CDR3 sequence is 15 residues long. CDR3 DNA sequence: TGTGCCAGCAGCCCTATGATGGGGAGTCCGTACGAGCACTACTTC. Translation: CASSPMMGSPYEHYF. The full variable domain, rest sourced from reference TRBV11-2 and TRBJ2-7, is EAGVAQSPRYKIIEKRQSVAFWCNPISGHATLYWYQQILGQGPKLLIQFQNNGVVDDSQLPKDRFSAERLKGVDSTLKIQPAKLEDSAVYLCASSPMMGSPYEHYFGPGTRLTVT.

With respect to this clonotype: A read error may produce the germline difference seen at one junction end. V and J are TRBV6-6 and TRBJ1-1; 8 bases align to TRBD1. CDR1 is MNHNY, CDR2 SVGAGI, per germline (reference sequence). This CDR3 is 14 amino acids long. The CDR3 spells CASRRTGIDTEAFF. The CDR3 DNA sequence: TGTGCCAGCAGACGGACAGGGATCGACACTGAAGCTTTCTTC.

This clonotype was recorded at least ten times. The chain employs TRBV6-1 and TRBJ2-1; possibly TRBD2 for D (6 bases). This CDR3 comprises 13 residues. Germline V CDR1 and CDR2: MNHNS, SASEGT. With 4 bases removed from V and 9 bases from J, the gap between germline ends came to 13 bases. CDR3 in DNA: TGTGCCAGCAGTGGGGACTGGCGGCGTGAGCAGTTCTTC. Amino acid sequence: CASSGDWRREQFF.

V usage is TRBV6-6 and J usage is TRBJ1-1, with TRBD1 matching 7 bases. V lost 2 bases to trimming and J lost 4 bases; unmatched junction nucleotides: 4. This CDR3 region has 14 residues. CDR1 is MNHNY and CDR2 is SVGAGI in the germline V gene (reference sequence). This chain's CDR3 is CASSYGQAVTEAFF. The CDR3 region has the DNA TGTGCCAGCAGTTACGGACAGGCAGTCACTGAAGCTTTCTTT.

This clonotype was picked up a small number of times. A much larger clone differs from this one at a single base, so this may be a read error. CDR3 sequence (DNA): TGTGCCAACAGCTTGGCAGGGGGTAGCACAGATACGCAGTATTTT. It specifies CANSLAGGSTDTQYF. The rearrangement links TRBV11-2 to TRBJ2-3; TRBD1 agrees at 7 bases. This CDR3 has 15 amino acids. The germline V gene encodes CDR1 SGHAT and CDR2 FQNNGV.

This sequence joins TRBV28 and TRBJ1-4, with D perhaps matching TRBD1 (5 bases). CDR3 size: 15 residues. Germline CDR1 and CDR2: MDHEN and SYDVKM. V was pared by 6 bases and J by 5 bases, with 16 bases between. Written as DNA, the CDR3 is TGTGCCAGCAGCTCCCTGCGGGGGTTAAATGAAAAACTGTTTTTT. Protein product: CASSSLRGLNEKLFF.

About this clonotype: One junction end disagrees with the germline gene, perhaps due to a read error. The chain carries TRBV6-2 or TRBV6-3 and TRBJ2-6; possibly TRBD1 for D (5 bases). This CDR3 has 17 amino acids. Germline values: CDR1 MNHEY, CDR2 SVGEGT. This CDR3 reads CASSSPSTGSEANVLTF. In DNA form, the CDR3 reads TGTGCCAGCAGTTCCCCCTCAACAGGTTCTGAGGCCAACGTCCTGACTTTC.

Only a few counts were recorded for this clonotype. The CDR3 region is CASSQAPQGANSPLHF. CDR3 DNA: TGTGCCAGCAGCCAAGCCCCACAGGGGGCTAATTCACCCCTCCACTTT. The rearrangement joins TRBV4-2 to TRBJ1-6, with 9 bases matching TRBD1. CDR1 and CDR2 (germline): LGHNA, YNFKEQ. Trimming removed 1 base from V and 6 bases from J; junction bases left unmatched: 4. This CDR3 is built from 16 residues.

In this sample, this clonotype turned up once. J is TRBJ1-6 and V is TRBV12-3 or TRBV12-4; D uncertain. CDR3 size: 14 residues. Trimming left V 3 bases short and J 5 bases short, with 8 bases between. The chain's CDR3 is CASSLVGDNSPLHF. DNA for the CDR3: TGTGCCAGCAGTTTGGTCGGGGATAATTCACCCCTCCACTTT.

This clonotype was seen a few times. One end of the junction varies from germline; a read error may be responsible. This chain uses TRBV11-2 with TRBJ1-6; tentatively, D is TRBD1 (5 bases). The CDR3 runs to 17 residues. Germline V gene lookup returns CDR1 SGHAT and CDR2 FQNNGV. CDR3 protein: CASSLSRGSSYNSPLRF. CDR3 DNA sequence: TGTGCCAGCAGCTTGTCAAGGGGAAGCTCCTATAATTCACCCCTCCGCTTT. Combining the CDR3 with reference TRBV11-2 and TRBJ1-6 gives the whole variable domain EAGVAQSPRYKIIEKRQSVAFWCNPISGHATLYWYQQILGQGPKLLIQFQNNGVVDDSQLPKDRFSAERLKGVDSTLKIQPAKLEDSAVYLCASSLSRGSSYNSPLRFGNGTRLTVT.

In this sample, this clonotype turned up a few times. The chain uses TRBV14 and TRBJ2-5; D is undetermined. CDR1 SGHDN and CDR2 FVKESK come from the germline V gene. V lost 1 base, J lost 5 bases, and 11 bases lay in between. The CDR3 sequence is 14 residues long. CDR3 bases: TGTGCCAGCAGCCAAGTTGGAATTCGGGAGACCCAGTACTTC. Translating it yields CASSQVGIRETQYF.

This clonotype has a count of ten or more. The chain has TRBV5-4 and TRBJ1-1, with D unresolved. The CDR3 totals 12 residues. Trimming removed 4 bases from V and 1 base from J, with 5 bases in between. Germline loops: CDR1 SGHNT, CDR2 YYREEE (reference sequence). CDR3 region: CASSQENTEAFF. The CDR3 nucleotides are TGTGCCAGCAGCCAGGAGAACACTGAAGCTTTCTTT.

Notes on this clonotype: The junction and the germline gene differ at one end; a read error may be behind it. This chain links TRBV11-2 with TRBJ2-3; TRBD1 or TRBD2 may be the D gene (7 bases each). This CDR3 has 20 amino acids. CDR1 and CDR2 (germline): SGHAT, FQNNGV. This CDR3 is CASSTLQIAGGRARSDTHYF. DNA of the CDR3: TGTGCCAGCAGTACCCTACAAATCGCAGGGGGGAGGGCCCGGTCAGATACGCATTATTTT. The whole variable domain, filled in from reference TRBV11-2 and TRBJ2-3, reads EAGVAQSPRYKIIEKRQSVAFWCNPISGHATLYWYQQILGQGPKLLIQFQNNGVVDDSQLPKDRFSAERLKGVDSTLKIQPAKLEDSAVYLCASSTLQIAGGRARSDTHYFGPGTRLTVL.

Of note for this clonotype: The germline gene is not matched at one end of the junction; a read error may be the cause. The chain joins TRBV11-2 to TRBJ2-7, with unresolved D. Germline CDR1 is SGHAT and CDR2 is FQNNGV. CDR3 length equals 14 residues. Here the CDR3 reads CASSPGLYSHEQYF. For the CDR3, the DNA is TGTGCCAGCAGCCCCGGCCTATACTCCCACGAGCAGTACTTC.

Details on this clonotype: A much larger clone lies one base from this, so it may be a read error. The V call is TRBV11-2, the J call TRBJ2-3, with 8 bases matching TRBD2. The CDR3 is made up of 19 amino acids. V was pared by 3 bases and J by 3 bases, with 17 bases of the junction left unmatched. CDR1 SGHAT and CDR2 FQNNGV come from the germline V gene. The CDR3 loop is CASSFSSRTNGRATDTQYF. CDR3 in DNA: TGTGCCAGCAGCTTCTCTAGCAGGACTAACGGGAGGGCAACAGATACGCAGTATTTT.

In its sample, this clonotype was seen many times. The chain couples TRBV12-3 or TRBV12-4 to TRBJ1-3; a possible D gene is TRBD1 (5 bases). V was cut by 4 bases and J by 5 bases, with 9 bases left in between. The CDR3 is 13 amino acids. The CDR3 region is CASSSTDRNTIYF. The CDR3 region has the DNA TGTGCCAGCAGTTCGACAGACCGAAACACCATATATTTT.

This chain links TRBV11-2 with TRBJ1-1, with TRBD1 matching 7 bases. After removal of 5 bases from V and 6 bases from J, the junction contained 9 bases not matched to a gene. Germline V gene data show CDR1 as SGHAT and CDR2 as FQNNGV. The CDR3 length is 14 residues. DNA for the CDR3: TGTGCCAGCAGCCGCAGGGGGGGAGGAGCTGAAGCTTTCTTT. Translated: CASSRRGGGAEAFF.

The table lists this clonotype with a few counts. V is TRBV11-2 and J is TRBJ2-1, with D possibly TRBD1 on 7 matching bases. Trimming took 4 bases from V and 0 from J, leaving 10 bases between them. Germline V gene sequence: CDR1 SGHAT, CDR2 FQNNGV. CDR3 length: 15 amino acids. The CDR3, as DNA: TGTGCCAGCAGCTACCAGGGGGGCTCCTACAATGAGCAGTTCTTC. Amino acid sequence: CASSYQGGSYNEQFF. Filled out from reference TRBV11-2 and TRBJ2-1, the complete variable domain reads EAGVAQSPRYKIIEKRQSVAFWCNPISGHATLYWYQQILGQGPKLLIQFQNNGVVDDSQLPKDRFSAERLKGVDSTLKIQPAKLEDSAVYLCASSYQGGSYNEQFFGPGTRLTVL.

This clonotype was found many times. The germline gene is not matched at one end of the junction; a read error may be the cause. The J gene is TRBJ2-1, the V gene TRBV11-3; 11 positions agree with TRBD1. Germline V gives CDR1 SGHNT, CDR2 YENEEA. The CDR3 is 15 amino acids. CDR3 in DNA: TGTGCCAGCAGCAGGGACAGGGGGTACTACGATGAGCAGTTCTTC. This codes for CASSRDRGYYDEQFF.

The table lists this clonotype with many counts. The rearrangement uses TRBV11-2 and TRBJ2-1; TRBD2 might be the D (6 bases). Looked up from germline, CDR1 is SGHAT and CDR2 is FQNNGV. The CDR3 totals 15 residues. V gave up 3 bases and J gave up 6 bases, with 15 bases separating them. CDR3 protein: CASSFMSAGGNEQFF. CDR3 nucleotides: TGTGCCAGCAGCTTTATGTCGGCCGGGGGCAATGAGCAGTTCTTC.

As regards this clonotype: This may be a read error, as it is one base from a much larger clone. Without the conserved terminal phenylalanine or tryptophan, this CDR3 likely stems from a read error. The J gene is TRBJ1-6, the V gene TRBV5-4, with D perhaps TRBD1 (6 bases). Trimming took off 2 bases at V and 5 bases at J, with 14 bases between the two ends. This CDR3 has 16 amino acids. Per the germline V gene, CDR1 is SGHNT and CDR2 is YYREEE (reference sequence). Written as DNA, the CDR3 is TGTGCCAGCAGCTTCCCAGGACAGCTAAATAATTCACCCCTCCACCTT. Translating it yields CASSFPGQLNNSPLHL.

This chain links TRBV6-1 with TRBJ2-7; no definite D call. This CDR3 region has 15 residues. Germline CDR1 reads MNHNS; CDR2 reads SASEGT. Trimming removed 1 base from V and 5 bases from J, with 15 bases in between. CDR3 loop: CASSEELNWGHEQYF. The CDR3 DNA follows: TGTGCCAGCAGTGAAGAATTGAACTGGGGTCACGAGCAGTACTTC.

The chain uses TRBV28 and TRBJ2-5; maybe TRBD1 (7 bases). This CDR3 region has 15 residues. The germline V and J ends were trimmed by 5 bases and 3 bases, with 16 bases remaining between them. CDR1 and CDR2 (germline): MDHEN, SYDVKM. CDR3 residues: CASSVTRDRKETQYF. The CDR3, as DNA: TGTGCCAGCAGTGTAACGCGGGACAGAAAAGAGACCCAGTACTTC.

Turning to this clonotype: A junction boundary mismatches the germline segment, possibly from a read error. V gene TRBV5-1 combines with J gene TRBJ2-5; 8 nucleotides match TRBD2. Looked up from germline, CDR1 is SGHRS and CDR2 is YFSETQ. This CDR3 has 13 residues. The CDR3 protein is CASSAGGKETQCF. CDR3 nucleotides: TGCGCCAGCAGCGCGGGGGGTAAAGAGACCCAGTGCTTC.